This passage covers 28 T cell receptor beta chains from one sample sequenced in a study of T-cell memory formation after mild COVID-19 (dated by TCRdb to about 2021). Preparation of the library involved 5' RACE. The instrument was an Illumina NovaSeq 6000. Using fastp at Q25 and MiXCR, TCRdb reprocessed the public reads and kept productive beta chains. Each record represents a unique CDR3 protein, reported with the most common genes and DNA among its rows. In all, the sample holds around 320,000 distinct CDR3 sequences, and 15% to 20% of those were seen once. The ten top clones hold around 21% of the sample. The material sequenced was PBMCs or a T cell subset sorted from them (not recorded which). These receptors were taken from a man between 18 and 29 years old who had mild COVID-19 (a few samples of this study predate the infection). The sample titles of this study are shuffled in the database, so cell type and time point are left out; the donor was told from shared clones.

This sequence joins TRBV7-9 and TRBJ2-3, with TRBD2 identical over 8 bases. V gave up 2 bases and J gave up 7 bases; unmatched junction bases: 5. Germline CDR1 SEHNR, CDR2 FQNEAQ (reference sequence). The CDR3 runs to 14 residues. CDR3 nucleotides: TGTGCCAGCAGCTTATCCGGGGGGGCCCATACGCAGTATTTT. It yields the protein CASSLSGGAHTQYF.

The sample holds many counts of this clonotype. This rearrangement joins TRBV5-4 to TRBJ2-2, with 10 nucleotides matching TRBD2. V was pared by 3 bases and J by 4 bases, with 3 bases of the junction left unmatched. The CDR3 spans 15 residues. CDR1 is SGHNT and CDR2 is YYREEE in the germline V gene (reference sequence). The CDR3 loop reads CASSSSGGATGELFF. DNA of the CDR3: TGTGCCAGCAGCTCGAGCGGGGGGGCCACCGGGGAGCTGTTTTTT.

The gene calls are TRBV6-1 and TRBJ2-4, with D hard to call. The CDR3 has 14 residues. Trimming shortened V by 1 base and J by 15 bases, and 19 bases separated the two germline ends. Germline CDR1 is MNHNS and CDR2 is SASEGT. CDR3 in DNA: TGTGCCAGCAGTGAAGTGTCCCTAGATAGCTTTTGGTACTTC. Its protein is CASSEVSLDSFWYF.

V and J are TRBV4-3 and TRBJ2-1, with TRBD1 as a possible D gene (5 bases). Trimming took off 0 bases at V and 4 bases at J, with 16 bases between the two ends. The CDR3 runs to 17 residues. CDR1 LGHNA and CDR2 YSLEER come from the germline V gene. In nucleotides, the CDR3 is TGCGCCAGCAGCCAAGATTACACGTCCAGGGCGTACAATGAGCAGTTCTTC. Translated: CASSQDYTSRAYNEQFF.

V and J are TRBV7-9 and TRBJ2-2, with D perhaps matching TRBD1 (6 bases). The CDR3 has 16 amino acids. Looked up from germline, CDR1 is SEHNR and CDR2 is FQNEAQ (reference sequence). With 4 bases removed from V and 0 bases from J, the gap between germline ends came to 12 bases. In nucleotides, the CDR3 is TGTGCCAGCAGCTCAGCCGGGACAACGAACACCGGGGAGCTGTTTTTT. This translates into CASSSAGTTNTGELFF.

This clonotype was counted between two and nine times. The rearrangement uses TRBV9 and TRBJ2-1, with 10 positions matching TRBD1. V was clipped by 3 bases and J by 4 bases; unmatched bases: 1. Germline V gives CDR1 SGDLS, CDR2 YYNGEE. The CDR3 is 14 amino acids. CDR3 sequence reads: CASSEGQGYNEQFF. CDR3 DNA sequence: TGTGCCAGCAGCGAGGGACAGGGGTACAATGAGCAGTTCTTC.

V and J are TRBV5-6 and TRBJ1-2; 9 positions match TRBD1. The junction had 8 bases not matched to a gene; V was cut back by 4 bases and J by 7 bases. Looked up from germline, CDR1 is SGHDT and CDR2 is YYEEEE. CDR3 length equals 14 residues. The CDR3 reads CASSLDGQGSGYTF. In nucleotides, the CDR3 is TGTGCCAGCAGCCTGGACGGACAGGGGTCTGGCTACACCTTC.

J is TRBJ2-1 and V is TRBV29-1, with D maybe TRBD1 (5 bases). Trimming removed 7 bases at V and 6 bases at J, with 13 bases between. The CDR3 totals 12 residues. Germline-derived CDR1 and CDR2 are SQVTM and ANQGSEA. This CDR3 reads CSGETGANEQFF. The CDR3 DNA reads as TGCAGCGGAGAAACTGGGGCCAATGAGCAGTTCTTC.

This chain uses TRBV12-3 or TRBV12-4 with TRBJ2-2, with D possibly being TRBD1 (6 bases). V shed 5 bases and J shed 6 bases, with 16 bases lying between them. There are 15 residues in the CDR3. The CDR3 DNA reads TGTGCCAGCAGTCTAGGGCTAGCAGGGGCCGGGGAGCTGTTTTTT. This sequence encodes CASSLGLAGAGELFF.

The chain couples TRBV20-1 to TRBJ2-7; D gene ambiguous. V was pared by 7 bases and J by 6 bases, with 22 bases between. This CDR3 has 14 amino acids. Looked up from germline, CDR1 is DFQATT and CDR2 is SNEGSKA (reference sequence). In nucleotides, the CDR3 is TGCAGTGTTCCGACCGACCTCCCTCCGGGCGAGCAGTACTTC. Its protein is CSVPTDLPPGEQYF.

This clonotype came up many times. The chain employs TRBV20-1 and TRBJ1-1; no clear D. Germline CDR1 is DFQATT and CDR2 is SNEGSKA (reference sequence). The CDR3 contains 14 residues. The V gene lost 0 bases and the J gene lost 5 bases, with 13 bases spanning the gap. The CDR3 here is CSARDQAGGTEAFF. In nucleotides, the CDR3 is TGCAGTGCTAGAGATCAGGCGGGAGGAACTGAAGCTTTCTTT.

In nucleotides, the CDR3 is TGTGCCAGCAGTCCGCGGTTGCCTTCCTACAATGAGCAGTTCTTC. Translated, it gives CASSPRLPSYNEQFF. The chain couples TRBV12-3 or TRBV12-4 to TRBJ2-1; D call uncertain. This CDR3 is 15 amino acids long. The V end lost 5 bases, the J end lost 1 base, and 12 bases lay between the germline ends.

The gene calls are TRBV9 and TRBJ1-1, with D uncertain. V lost 0 bases and J 1 base, leaving 10 bases between the germline ends. CDR1 SGDLS and CDR2 YYNGEE come from the germline V gene. The length of the CDR3 is 15 residues. The CDR3, as DNA: TGTGCCAGCAGCGTAGCTGCGGGATCGAACACTGAAGCTTTCTTT. It encodes CASSVAAGSNTEAFF.

This clonotype showed up just a few times. V usage is TRBV7-9 and J usage is TRBJ1-2; possibly TRBD1 for D (5 bases). CDR3 length: 16 residues. Germline CDR1 is SEHNR and CDR2 is FQNEAQ (reference sequence). The V gene lost 4 bases and the J gene lost 8 bases, with 23 bases spanning the gap. CDR3 sequence reads: CASSSWRTSKKGGYTF. CDR3 DNA sequence: TGTGCCAGCAGCTCTTGGAGAACATCCAAAAAGGGGGGCTACACCTTC.

The V gene is TRBV6-2 or TRBV6-3, the J gene TRBJ2-1; 11 nucleotides line up with TRBD2. This CDR3 has 14 amino acids. CDR1 is MNHEY, CDR2 SVGEGT, per germline. The J segment lost 8 bases and the V segment lost 5 bases, leaving 5 bases of the junction unmatched. The CDR3 loop reads CASSGTSGWDEQFF. In DNA form, the CDR3 reads TGTGCCAGCAGTGGGACTAGCGGATGGGATGAGCAGTTCTTC.

The CDR3 here is CASSPDPGTFEQYV. CDR3 DNA sequence: TGTGCCAGCAGCCCGGACCCAGGGACTTTCGAGCAGTACGTC. This chain uses TRBV7-9 with TRBJ2-7, with D perhaps TRBD2 (6 bases). The CDR3 is made up of 14 amino acids. V lost 5 bases and J 6 bases, leaving 17 bases between the germline ends. Germline CDR1 is SEHNR and CDR2 is FQNEAQ (reference sequence).

This clonotype was found a few times. The chain combines TRBV6-2 or TRBV6-3 with TRBJ2-7; 10 bases fit TRBD1. The germline V gene encodes CDR1 MNHEY and CDR2 SVGEGT. The CDR3 spans 13 residues. V was clipped by 6 bases and J by 6 bases; unmatched bases: 5. CDR3 coding DNA: TGTGCCAGCAGAAGACAGGGGGCCGGCGAGCAGTACGTC. Encoded protein: CASRRQGAGEQYV.

The table lists this clonotype with a few counts. The chain carries TRBV3-1 and TRBJ1-6; no firm D call. V lost 1 base and J lost 7, with 5 bases in between. This CDR3 is 13 amino acids long. CDR1 is LGHDT and CDR2 is YNNKEL in the germline V gene (reference sequence). The CDR3 here is CASSQVPNSPLHF. The CDR3 DNA is TGTGCCAGCAGCCAAGTTCCGAATTCACCCCTCCACTTT.

This clonotype was seen a few times. The V call is TRBV29-1, the J call TRBJ2-7, with D possibly being TRBD2 (5 bases). Trimming removed 7 bases at V and 6 bases at J, with 10 bases between. CDR1 and CDR2 from the germline V gene are SQVTM and ANQGSEA. The CDR3 consists of 10 residues. For the CDR3, the DNA is TGCAGCGCCGGGGAACTCGAGCAGTACTTC. Translated: CSAGELEQYF.

This clonotype showed up just a few times. V is TRBV29-1 and J is TRBJ2-2; the match to TRBD2 covers 8 bases. From germline, CDR1 is SQVTM and CDR2 ANQGSEA. This CDR3 contains 13 residues. J was trimmed by 7 bases and V by 4 bases; bases with no gene match: 5. The CDR3 loop reads CSVGTSSGGELFF. The CDR3 bases are TGCAGCGTTGGGACTAGCTCAGGCGGGGAGCTGTTTTTT.

This chain links TRBV6-5 with TRBJ1-5; D unresolved. Trimming removed 2 bases at V and 1 base at J, with 6 bases between. Germline CDR1 and CDR2: MNHEY and SVGAGI. The CDR3 sequence is 14 residues long. The CDR3 sequence: CASSYHGSNQPQHF. As DNA, the CDR3 is TGTGCCAGCAGTTACCACGGGAGCAATCAGCCCCAGCATTTT.

The chain is built from TRBV28 and TRBJ2-3; the D gene is possibly TRBD1 (6 bases). The CDR3 spans 12 residues. V was clipped by 8 bases and J by 13 bases, with 19 bases between them. Germline assignment: CDR1 MDHEN and CDR2 SYDVKM. In DNA form, the CDR3 reads TGTGCCAGCTCTTCTTTGGGGGCCCCAGAGTATTTT. Protein sequence: CASSSLGAPEYF.

The chain is built from TRBV29-1 and TRBJ1-2, with 8 bases that match TRBD1. CDR1 is SQVTM, CDR2 ANQGSEA, per germline. CDR3 size: 13 residues. V shed 7 bases and J 0 bases; nucleotides not matched to a gene: 4. CDR3 amino acids: CSAQGAPNYGYTF. The CDR3 nucleotides are TGCAGCGCCCAGGGGGCCCCTAACTATGGCTACACCTTC.

The V call is TRBV10-3, the J call TRBJ1-1; unclear D gene. Trimming cost V 8 bases and J 0 bases, with 7 bases left between them. Germline CDR1 reads ENHRY; CDR2 reads SYGVKD. The CDR3 length is 12 residues. The CDR3 DNA reads TGTGCCATCTCGGAGATGAACACTGAAGCTTTCTTT. This gives the protein CAISEMNTEAFF.

This clonotype was counted only a few times. This sequence joins TRBV20-1 and TRBJ1-5, with D perhaps matching TRBD1 (5 bases). Germline V lookup: CDR1 DFQATT, CDR2 SNEGSKA (reference sequence). This CDR3 is built from 15 residues. V lost 5 bases and J lost 0, with 14 bases in between. CDR3 in DNA: TGCAGTGCTCGGCGGGGCTGGGATAGCAATCAGCCCCAGCATTTT. Residues: CSARRGWDSNQPQHF.

At least ten counts were recorded for this clonotype. The chain links TRBV5-4 to TRBJ1-3; tentatively, D is TRBD1 (6 bases). Trimming stripped 3 bases from V and 7 bases from J, with 14 bases between. The germline V gene encodes CDR1 SGHNT and CDR2 YYREEE (reference sequence). The CDR3 is 14 residues long. The CDR3 DNA reads TGTGCCAGCAGCTCGGAGGGGGGGAGTAACACCATATATTTT. It translates to CASSSEGGSNTIYF.

This clonotype was seen only a few times. The chain couples TRBV10-3 to TRBJ2-2; the D is unclear. Germline CDR1 and CDR2: ENHRY and SYGVKD. V shed 2 bases and J shed 4 bases, with 11 bases lying between them. This CDR3 is 15 amino acids long. CDR3 nucleotide sequence: TGTGCCATCAGTGAGCCCGGACCGATCACCGGGGAGCTGTTTTTT. It codes for CAISEPGPITGELFF.

The rearrangement joins TRBV5-1 to TRBJ1-6; D unresolved. This CDR3 is built from 15 residues. V was pared by 0 bases and J by 12 bases, with 16 bases between. Per the germline V gene, CDR1 is SGHRS and CDR2 is YFSETQ. As DNA, the CDR3 is TGCGCCAGCAGCTTGGAGCAGGCAACGTCTATACCCCTCCACTTT. The encoded protein is CASSLEQATSIPLHF.